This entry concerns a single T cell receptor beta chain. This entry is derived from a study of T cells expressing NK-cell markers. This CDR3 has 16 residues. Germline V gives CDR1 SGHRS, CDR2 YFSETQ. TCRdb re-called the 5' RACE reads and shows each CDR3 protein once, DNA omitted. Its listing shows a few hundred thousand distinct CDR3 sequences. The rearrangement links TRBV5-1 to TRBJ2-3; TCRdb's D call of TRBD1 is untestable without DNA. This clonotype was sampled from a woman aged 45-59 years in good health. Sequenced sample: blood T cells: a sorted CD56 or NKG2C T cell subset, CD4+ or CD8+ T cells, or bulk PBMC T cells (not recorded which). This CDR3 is CASSLKPGQGANTQYF.